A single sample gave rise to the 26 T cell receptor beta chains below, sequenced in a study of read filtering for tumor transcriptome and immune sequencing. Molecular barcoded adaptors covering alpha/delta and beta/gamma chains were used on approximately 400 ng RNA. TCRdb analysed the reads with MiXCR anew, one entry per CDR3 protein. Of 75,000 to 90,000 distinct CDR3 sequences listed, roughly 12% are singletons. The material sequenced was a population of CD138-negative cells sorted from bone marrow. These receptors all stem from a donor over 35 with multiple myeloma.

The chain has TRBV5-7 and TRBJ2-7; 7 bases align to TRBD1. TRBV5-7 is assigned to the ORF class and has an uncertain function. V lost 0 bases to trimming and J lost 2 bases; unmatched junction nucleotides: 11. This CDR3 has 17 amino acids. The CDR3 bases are TGTGCCAGCAGCTTGGGAGGGGCAGGGGGTCATCCCTACGAGCAGTACTTC. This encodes CASSLGGAGGHPYEQYF.

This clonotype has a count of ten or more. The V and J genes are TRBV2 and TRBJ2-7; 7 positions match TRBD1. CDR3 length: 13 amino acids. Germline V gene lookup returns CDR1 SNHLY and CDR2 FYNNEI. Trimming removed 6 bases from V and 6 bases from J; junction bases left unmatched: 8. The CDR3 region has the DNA TGTGCCAGCAGACCGAGGGGGCTCGGCGAGCAGTACTTC. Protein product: CASRPRGLGEQYF. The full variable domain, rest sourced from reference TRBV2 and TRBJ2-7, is EPEVTQTPSHQVTQMGQEVILRCVPISNHLYFYWYRQILGQKVEFLVSFYNNEISEKSEIFDDQFSVERPDGSNFTLKIRSTKLEDSAMYFCASRPRGLGEQYFGPGTRLTVT.

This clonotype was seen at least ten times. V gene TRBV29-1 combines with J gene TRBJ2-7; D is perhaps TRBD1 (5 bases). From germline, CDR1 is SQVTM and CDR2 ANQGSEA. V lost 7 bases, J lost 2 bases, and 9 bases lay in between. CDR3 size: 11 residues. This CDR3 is CSAGQPYEQYF. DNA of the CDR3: TGCAGCGCTGGACAACCCTACGAGCAGTACTTC.

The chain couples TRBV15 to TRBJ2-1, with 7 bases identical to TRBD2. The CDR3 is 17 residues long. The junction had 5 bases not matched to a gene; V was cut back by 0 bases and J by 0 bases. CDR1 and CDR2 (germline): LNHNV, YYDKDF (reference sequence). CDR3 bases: TGTGCCACCAGCAGAGACGAGTGGGGGGGCTCCTACAATGAGCAGTTCTTC. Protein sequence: CATSRDEWGGSYNEQFF. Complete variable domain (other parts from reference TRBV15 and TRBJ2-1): DAMVIQNPRYQVTQFGKPVTLSCSQTLNHNVMYWYQQKSSQAPKLLFHYYDKDFNNEADTPDNFQSRRPNTSFCFLDIRSPGLGDTAMYLCATSRDEWGGSYNEQFFGPGTRLTVL.

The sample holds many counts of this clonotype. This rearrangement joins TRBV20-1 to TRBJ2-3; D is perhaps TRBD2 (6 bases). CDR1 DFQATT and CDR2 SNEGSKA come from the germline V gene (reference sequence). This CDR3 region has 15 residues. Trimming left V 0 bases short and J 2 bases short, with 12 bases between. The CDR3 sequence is CSARDMKGLTDTQYF. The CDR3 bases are TGCAGTGCTAGAGATATGAAGGGACTCACAGATACGCAGTATTTT.

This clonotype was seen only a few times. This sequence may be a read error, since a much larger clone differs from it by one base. The CDR3: CSVEVALQTEASF. The CDR3 region has the DNA TGCAGCGTTGAGGTGGCGTTGCAGACTGAAGCTTCCTTT. The chain is built from TRBV29-1 and TRBJ1-1; D is ambiguous. The CDR3 loop spans 13 amino acids. Germline CDR1 and CDR2: SQVTM and ANQGSEA.

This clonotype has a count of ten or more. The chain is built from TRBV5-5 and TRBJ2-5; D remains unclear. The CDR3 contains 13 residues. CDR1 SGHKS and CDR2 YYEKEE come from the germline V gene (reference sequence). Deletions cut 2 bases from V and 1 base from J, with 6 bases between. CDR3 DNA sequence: TGTGCCAGCAGCTTACACGGCCAAGAGACCCAGTACTTC. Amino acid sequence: CASSLHGQETQYF.

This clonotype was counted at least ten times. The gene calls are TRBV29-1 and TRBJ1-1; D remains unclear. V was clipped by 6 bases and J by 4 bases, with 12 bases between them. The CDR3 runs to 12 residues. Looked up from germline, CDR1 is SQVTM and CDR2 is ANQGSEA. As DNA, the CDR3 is TGCAGCGTCAACGCGCGGGGCACTGAAGCTTTCTTT. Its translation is CSVNARGTEAFF.

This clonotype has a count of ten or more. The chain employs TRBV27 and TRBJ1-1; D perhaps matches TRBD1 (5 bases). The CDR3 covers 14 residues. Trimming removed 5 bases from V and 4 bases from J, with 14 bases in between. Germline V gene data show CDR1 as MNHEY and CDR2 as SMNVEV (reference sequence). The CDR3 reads CASSPFRGITEAFF. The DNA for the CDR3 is TGTGCCAGCAGTCCGTTTAGGGGTATCACTGAAGCTTTCTTT.

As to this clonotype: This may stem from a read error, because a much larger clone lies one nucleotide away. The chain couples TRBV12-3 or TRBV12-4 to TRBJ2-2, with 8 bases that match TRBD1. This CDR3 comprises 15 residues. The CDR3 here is CAGSWGTGNTGELFF. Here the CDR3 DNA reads TGTGCCGGCAGTTGGGGGACAGGGAACACCGGGGAGCTGTTTTTT.

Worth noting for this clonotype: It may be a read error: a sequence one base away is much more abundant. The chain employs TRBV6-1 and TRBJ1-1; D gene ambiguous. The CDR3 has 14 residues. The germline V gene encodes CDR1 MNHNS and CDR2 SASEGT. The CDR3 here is CASSDLWRNTDAFF. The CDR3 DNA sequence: TGTGCCAGCAGTGATCTATGGCGGAACACTGATGCTTTCTTT.

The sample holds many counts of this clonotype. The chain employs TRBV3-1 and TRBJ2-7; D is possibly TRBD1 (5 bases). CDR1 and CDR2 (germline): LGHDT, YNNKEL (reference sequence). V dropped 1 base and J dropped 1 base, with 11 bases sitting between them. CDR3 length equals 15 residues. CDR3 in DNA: TGTGCCAGCAGCCAAGTCTGGGGCAGATCCTACGAGCAGTACTTC. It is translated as CASSQVWGRSYEQYF.

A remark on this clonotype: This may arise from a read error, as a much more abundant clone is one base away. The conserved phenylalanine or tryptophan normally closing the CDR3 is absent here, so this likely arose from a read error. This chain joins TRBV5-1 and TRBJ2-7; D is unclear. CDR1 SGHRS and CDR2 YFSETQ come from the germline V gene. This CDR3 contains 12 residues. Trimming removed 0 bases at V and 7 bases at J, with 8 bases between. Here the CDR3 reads CASSLEAREQYL. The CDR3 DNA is TGCGCCAGCAGCTTGGAGGCGCGGGAGCAGTACCTC.

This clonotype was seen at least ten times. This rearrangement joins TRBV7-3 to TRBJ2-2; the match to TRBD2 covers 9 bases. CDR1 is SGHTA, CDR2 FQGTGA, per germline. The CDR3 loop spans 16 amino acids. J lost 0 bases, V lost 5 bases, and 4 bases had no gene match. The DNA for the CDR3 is TGTGCCAGCAGCCGACTAGCGGCCTCGAACACCGGGGAGCTGTTTTTT. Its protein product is CASSRLAASNTGELFF.

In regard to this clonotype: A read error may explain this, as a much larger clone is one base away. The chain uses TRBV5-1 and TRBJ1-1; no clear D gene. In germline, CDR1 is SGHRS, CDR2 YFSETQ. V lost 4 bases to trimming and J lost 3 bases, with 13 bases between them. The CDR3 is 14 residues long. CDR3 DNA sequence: TGCGCCAGCAGCGGCCGGACGGCGGACACTGAAGCTTTCTTT. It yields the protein CASSGRTADTEAFF. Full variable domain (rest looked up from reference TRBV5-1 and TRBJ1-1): KAGVTQTPRYLIKTRGQQVTLSCSPISGHRSVSWYQQTPGQGLQFLFEYFSETQRNKGNFPGRFSGRQFSNSRSEMNVSTLELGDSALYLCASSGRTADTEAFFGQGTRLTVV.

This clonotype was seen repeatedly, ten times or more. The CDR3 DNA follows: TGCGCCAGCAGCGCAGGGGTGAACACTGAAGCTTTCTTT. Protein: CASSAGVNTEAFF. V and J are TRBV5-1 and TRBJ1-1, with D perhaps matching TRBD1 (6 bases). Germline CDR1 and CDR2: SGHRS and YFSETQ. Trimming took 4 bases from V and 0 from J, leaving 7 bases between them. The CDR3 has 13 amino acids.

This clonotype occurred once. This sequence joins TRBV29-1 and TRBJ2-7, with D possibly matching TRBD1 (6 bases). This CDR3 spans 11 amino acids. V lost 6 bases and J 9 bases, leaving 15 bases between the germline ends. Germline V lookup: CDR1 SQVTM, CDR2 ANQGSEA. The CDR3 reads CSVPTGNVQYF. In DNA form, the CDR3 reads TGCAGCGTGCCGACAGGAAACGTGCAGTACTTC.

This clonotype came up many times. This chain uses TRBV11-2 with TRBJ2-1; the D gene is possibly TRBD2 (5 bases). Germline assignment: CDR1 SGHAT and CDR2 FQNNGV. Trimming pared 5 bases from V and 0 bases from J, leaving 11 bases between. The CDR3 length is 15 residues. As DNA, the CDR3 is TGTGCCAGCAGCGCAACCACTAGCTCCTACAATGAGCAGTTCTTC. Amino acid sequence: CASSATTSSYNEQFF.

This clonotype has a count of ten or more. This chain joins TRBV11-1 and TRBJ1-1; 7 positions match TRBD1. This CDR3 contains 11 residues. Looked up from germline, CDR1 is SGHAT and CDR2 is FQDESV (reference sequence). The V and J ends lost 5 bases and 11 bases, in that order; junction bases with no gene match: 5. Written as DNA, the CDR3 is TGTGCCAGCAGCCAGGGGGGGTCGGCTTTCTTT. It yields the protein CASSQGGSAFF.

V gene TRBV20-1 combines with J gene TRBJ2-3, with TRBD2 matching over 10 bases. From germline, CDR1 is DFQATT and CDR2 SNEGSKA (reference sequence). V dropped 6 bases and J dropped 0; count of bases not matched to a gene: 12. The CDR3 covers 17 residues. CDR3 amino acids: CSARLPSAGGSTDTQYF. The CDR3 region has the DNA TGCAGTGCCAGACTCCCGTCAGCGGGAGGGAGCACAGATACGCAGTATTTT.

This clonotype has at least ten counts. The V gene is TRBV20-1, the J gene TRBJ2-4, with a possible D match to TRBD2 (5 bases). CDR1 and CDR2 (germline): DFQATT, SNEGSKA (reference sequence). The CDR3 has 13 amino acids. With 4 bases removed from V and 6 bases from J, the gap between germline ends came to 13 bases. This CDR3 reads CSANPDSGNIQYF. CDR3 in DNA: TGCAGTGCTAACCCGGACTCAGGAAACATTCAGTACTTC.

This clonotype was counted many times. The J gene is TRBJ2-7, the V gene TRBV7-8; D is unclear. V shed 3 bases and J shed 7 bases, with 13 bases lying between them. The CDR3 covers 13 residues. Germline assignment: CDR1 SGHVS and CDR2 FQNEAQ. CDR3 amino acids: CASSFLPEGEQYF. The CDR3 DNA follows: TGTGCCAGCAGCTTCCTCCCGGAAGGGGAGCAGTACTTC.

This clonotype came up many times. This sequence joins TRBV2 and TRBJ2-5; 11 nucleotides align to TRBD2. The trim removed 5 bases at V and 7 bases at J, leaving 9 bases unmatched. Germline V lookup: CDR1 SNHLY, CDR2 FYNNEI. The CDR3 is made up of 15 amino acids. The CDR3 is CASSLLAGDGGTQYF. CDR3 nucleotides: TGTGCCAGCAGTCTACTAGCGGGAGATGGAGGGACCCAGTACTTC.

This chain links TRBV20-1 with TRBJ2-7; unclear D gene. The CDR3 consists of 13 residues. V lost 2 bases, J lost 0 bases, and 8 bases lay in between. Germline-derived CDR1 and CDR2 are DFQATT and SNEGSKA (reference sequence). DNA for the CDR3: TGCAGTGCTAGACGACGGAGCTCCTACGAGCAGTACTTC. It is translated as CSARRRSSYEQYF.

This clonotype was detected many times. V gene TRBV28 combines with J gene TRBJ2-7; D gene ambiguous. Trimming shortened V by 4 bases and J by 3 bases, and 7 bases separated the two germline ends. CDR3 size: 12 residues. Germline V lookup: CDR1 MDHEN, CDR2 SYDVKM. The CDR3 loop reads CASSYSYYEQYF. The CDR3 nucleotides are TGTGCCAGCAGTTACAGTTACTACGAGCAGTACTTC. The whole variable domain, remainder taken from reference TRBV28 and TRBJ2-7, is DVKVTQSSRYLVKRTGEKVFLECVQDMDHENMFWYRQDPGLGLRLIYFSYDVKMKEKGDIPEGYSVSREKKERFSLILESASTNQTSMYLCASSYSYYEQYFGPGTRLTVT.

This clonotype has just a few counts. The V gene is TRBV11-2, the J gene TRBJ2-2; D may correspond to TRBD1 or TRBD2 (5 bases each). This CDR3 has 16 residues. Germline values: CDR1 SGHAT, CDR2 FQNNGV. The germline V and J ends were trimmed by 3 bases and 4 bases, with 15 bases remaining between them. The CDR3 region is CASSLRGDVGTGELFF. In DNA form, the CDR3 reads TGTGCCAGCAGCTTGCGAGGGGACGTGGGCACCGGGGAGCTGTTTTTT.